The 12 T cell receptor beta chains listed next were all sequenced from one sample in a study of blood T cell repertoires in COVID-19 (dated by TCRdb to the early 2020s). The method was the immunoSEQ multiplex PCR assay. This is the immuneACCESS table as TCRdb keeps it, with only in-frame sequences that have V and J called. A part of the clones is gone; compared with another copy, unresolved V genes explain less than half, and the rest is unexplained. The sample table holds 150,000 to 200,000 clones, of which 85% to 90% were seen once. The top ten constitute 5.5% to 8.5% of the sample. The sequenced sample was peripheral blood. These receptors all come from a woman of 80 years or more in a cohort sampled during active or convalescent COVID-19.

V is TRBV6-5 and J is TRBJ1-3; D is unclear. The CDR3 is made up of 14 amino acids. The V gene's germline CDR1 is MNHEY and CDR2 SVGAGI. Trimming cost V 6 bases and J 3 bases, with 12 bases left between them. CDR3 in amino acids: CASSPSGVGNTIYF. The CDR3 DNA follows: TGTGCCAGCAGCCCCAGCGGGGTTGGAAACACCATATATTTT.

This chain joins TRBV5-1 and TRBJ1-4, with TRBD1 as a possible D gene (6 bases). This CDR3 contains 16 residues. V was pared by 0 bases and J by 7 bases, with 16 bases between. The germline V gene has CDR1 SGHRS and CDR2 YFSETQ. In nucleotides, the CDR3 is TGCGCCAGCAGCTTGGTGGGGGCAGATTATACTGAAAAACTGTTTTTT. Its protein product is CASSLVGADYTEKLFF. Drawing the rest from reference TRBV5-1 and TRBJ1-4, the complete variable domain is KAGVTQTPRYLIKTRGQQVTLSCSPISGHRSVSWYQQTPGQGLQFLFEYFSETQRNKGNFPGRFSGRQFSNSRSEMNVSTLELGDSALYLCASSLVGADYTEKLFFGSGTQLSVL.

The chain uses TRBV3-1 (or the pseudogene TRBV3-2) and TRBJ2-3; no reliable D call. The germline V gene encodes CDR1 LGHDT and CDR2 YNNKEL (reference sequence). This CDR3 has 13 amino acids. Between the trimmed V and J ends, which lost 0 bases and 5 bases, there was a span of 6 bases. DNA for the CDR3: TGTGCCAGCAGCCAAGATGAGAGAGATACGCAGTATTTT. It specifies CASSQDERDTQYF.

V gene TRBV10-3 combines with J gene TRBJ2-7; D is possibly TRBD1 (6 bases). In germline, CDR1 is ENHRY, CDR2 SYGVKD. Deletions cut 4 bases from V and 5 bases from J, with 9 bases between. CDR3 length equals 12 residues. Written as DNA, the CDR3 is TGTGCCATCAGTGGAGGGGGAGACGAGCAGTACTTC. Protein sequence: CAISGGGDEQYF.

This clone was seen a handful of times. The rearrangement links TRBV11-2 to TRBJ1-2; D is perhaps TRBD1 (6 bases). CDR1 and CDR2 (germline): SGHAT, FQNNGV. The CDR3 spans 14 residues. Deletions cut 3 bases from V and 6 bases from J, with 14 bases between. CDR3 loop: CASSFPLGADGYTF. CDR3 DNA: TGTGCCAGCAGCTTCCCCCTGGGGGCGGATGGCTACACCTTC.

The chain couples TRBV11-2 to TRBJ2-7; the D gene is possibly TRBD2 (5 bases). There are 14 residues in the CDR3. V dropped 5 bases and J dropped 3 bases, with 14 bases sitting between them. Germline V gives CDR1 SGHAT, CDR2 FQNNGV. Written as DNA, the CDR3 is TGTGCCAGCAGCATAGGAGGATCTGGCTACGAGCAGTACTTC. It codes for CASSIGGSGYEQYF.

The chain uses TRBV10-3 and TRBJ1-4; weak D call: TRBD1 (5 bases). Germline CDR1 reads ENHRY; CDR2 reads SYGVKD. This CDR3 has 14 residues. The germline V and J ends were trimmed by 3 bases and 3 bases, with 8 bases remaining between them. CDR3 coding DNA: TGTGCCATCAGTGACAGGGAGGCTAATGAAAAACTGTTTTTT. This encodes CAISDREANEKLFF.

The V call is TRBV4-3, the J call TRBJ1-6; 8 nucleotides align to TRBD1. Germline V gene sequence: CDR1 LGHNA, CDR2 YSLEER. The CDR3 is made up of 15 amino acids. With 4 bases clipped from V and 8 bases from J, the junction kept 7 bases outside the gene matches. The CDR3 protein is CASSLQGGSYSPLHF. DNA of the CDR3: TGCGCCAGCAGCCTACAGGGGGGCTCTTATTCACCCCTCCACTTT.

The chain joins TRBV7-8 to TRBJ2-7; D may be TRBD1 (6 bases). This CDR3 has 16 amino acids. Germline V CDR1 and CDR2: SGHVS, FQNEAQ. V lost 6 bases and J 0 bases, leaving 18 bases between the germline ends. CDR3 protein: CASSLTSQGSSYEQYF. The DNA for the CDR3 is TGTGCCAGCAGTCTCACCTCCCAGGGGAGCTCCTACGAGCAGTACTTC. The full variable domain, completed using reference TRBV7-8 and TRBJ2-7, is GAGVSQSPRYKVAKRGQDVALRCDPISGHVSLFWYQQALGQGPEFLTYFQNEAQLDKSGLPSDRFFAERPEGSVSTLKIQRTQQEDSAVYLCASSLTSQGSSYEQYFGPGTRLTVT.

CDR3 nucleotides: TGCAGCGGTGGGACGGGAGGCTATGGCTACACCTTC. Protein sequence: CSGGTGGYGYTF. The chain recombines TRBV29-1 with TRBJ1-2; possibly TRBD1 for D (5 bases). Between the trimmed V and J ends, which lost 7 bases and 4 bases, there was a span of 13 bases. The CDR3 sequence is 12 residues long. CDR1 and CDR2 (germline): SQVTM, ANQGSEA.

This sequence joins TRBV14 and TRBJ2-3; a possible D gene is TRBD1 (6 bases). The CDR3 extends over 16 amino acids. V lost 4 bases to trimming and J lost 5 bases, with 19 bases between them. Germline V gene lookup returns CDR1 SGHDN and CDR2 FVKESK. The CDR3 spells CASSRIFGQRGDTQYF. DNA of the CDR3: TGTGCCAGCAGCCGAATCTTTGGACAGAGGGGAGATACGCAGTATTTT.

This clone was seen once. The chain joins TRBV20-1 to TRBJ1-4, with D uncertain. This CDR3 contains 11 residues. Trimming removed 3 bases from V and 8 bases from J, with 7 bases in between. Germline CDR1 reads DFQATT; CDR2 reads SNEGSKA (reference sequence). The CDR3 DNA sequence: TGCAGTGCTAGGTCGCGAGAAAAACTGTTTTTT. Amino acids: CSARSREKLFF.